This passage covers 9 T cell receptor beta chains from one sample sequenced in a study of shared clonotypes between healthy human individuals. Clones were read by immunoSEQ multiplex PCR, and TCRdb kept only the in-frame ones, dropping some. The table records roughly 2.5 million clones, 90% to 95% of them present only once. Material for sequencing was naive CD4+ T cells sorted from blood. Subset defined: CD45RA+ positively selected. These receptor sequences come from a man in his late teens or twenties in good health.

The rearrangement links TRBV7-9 to TRBJ1-4; the D is unclear. Deletions cut 3 bases from V and 6 bases from J, with 11 bases between. From germline, CDR1 is SEHNR and CDR2 FQNEAQ (reference sequence). The CDR3 consists of 14 residues. In DNA form, the CDR3 reads TGTGCCAGCAGCTTGGCCCCGAACGATGAAAAACTGTTTTTT. This gives the protein CASSLAPNDEKLFF. The full variable domain, in which reference TRBV7-9 and TRBJ1-4 provide the parts outside the CDR3, is DTGVSQNPRHKITKRGQNVTFRCDPISEHNRLYWYRQTLGQGPEFLTYFQNEAQLEKSRLLSDRFSAERPKGSFSTLEIQRTEQGDSAMYLCASSLAPNDEKLFFGSGTQLSVL.

This clone has only a few counts. The chain uses TRBV19 and TRBJ1-2; 9 nucleotides line up with TRBD1. Trimming removed 3 bases from V and 5 bases from J; junction bases left unmatched: 7. Germline V CDR1 and CDR2: LNHDA, SQIVND (reference sequence). This CDR3 comprises 15 residues. CDR3 nucleotide sequence: TGTGCCAGTAGTATGGTACAGGGGGCAGGATATGGCTACACCTTC. This encodes CASSMVQGAGYGYTF.

Notes on this clone: The identical CDR3 is also encoded by other nucleotide sequences in the sample. The rearrangement joins TRBV29-1 to TRBJ1-2; D is ambiguous. The ends were cut back, 6 bases at V and 4 bases at J, with 9 bases in the middle. Germline V gene lookup returns CDR1 SQVTM and CDR2 ANQGSEA. This CDR3 region has 11 residues. In DNA form, the CDR3 reads TGCAGCGTGGGCGGGAGCTATGGCTACACCTTC. It yields the protein CSVGGSYGYTF.

The gene calls are TRBV27 and TRBJ1-5; 7 bases agree with TRBD1. J lost 7 bases, V lost 5 bases, and 11 bases had no gene match. The germline gives CDR1 MNHEY, CDR2 SMNVEV (reference sequence). The CDR3 totals 15 residues. The DNA of the CDR3 is TGTGCCAGCAGTCCCCGTGGGGACAGAGCGCAGCCCCAGCATTTT. This codes for CASSPRGDRAQPQHF.

To note about this clone: Other DNA sequences in the same sample also yield this CDR3. The genes are TRBV9 and TRBJ2-5, with 9 bases aligning to TRBD2. The germline gives CDR1 SGDLS, CDR2 YYNGEE. V lost 0 bases, J lost 1 base, and 4 bases stayed unmatched. The CDR3 length is 16 residues. The CDR3 reads CASSVGGGGVQETQYF. The CDR3, as DNA: TGTGCCAGCAGCGTAGGCGGCGGGGGGGTCCAAGAGACCCAGTACTTC.

The chain is built from TRBV7-2 and TRBJ2-7, with a weak D call TRBD2 (6 bases). V lost 6 bases and J 5 bases, leaving 14 bases between the germline ends. This CDR3 has 13 residues. Germline values: CDR1 SGHTA, CDR2 FQGNSA. CDR3 nucleotide sequence: TGTGCCAGCAGTCAGAACGGGGGTAACGAGCAGTACTTC. Protein sequence: CASSQNGGNEQYF.

The chain links TRBV9 to TRBJ2-1; TRBD2 aligns across 8 bases. Trimming took 4 bases from V and 0 from J; bases not matched to a gene: 9. CDR1 is SGDLS, CDR2 YYNGEE, per germline. This CDR3 comprises 17 residues. The CDR3 sequence: CASSPREAGASYNEQFF. In DNA, the CDR3 is TGTGCCAGCAGCCCCCGTGAAGCGGGGGCCTCCTACAATGAGCAGTTCTTC.

The chain is built from TRBV10-1 and TRBJ2-2; D tentatively reads TRBD1 or TRBD2 (5 bases each). The CDR3 is 14 residues long. Germline CDR1 WNHNN, CDR2 SYGVQD (reference sequence). V lost 11 bases and J 8 bases, leaving 21 bases between the germline ends. CDR3 loop: CADPVGEYRGELFF. The CDR3 DNA reads as TGCGCCGACCCAGTGGGGGAGTATCGTGGGGAGCTGTTTTTT.

The genes are TRBV19 and TRBJ2-7, with D maybe TRBD1 (6 bases). The CDR3 sequence is 14 residues long. The V gene lost 6 bases and the J gene lost 2 bases, with 14 bases spanning the gap. The germline V gene encodes CDR1 LNHDA and CDR2 SQIVND (reference sequence). The CDR3: CASRPTTGPYEQYF. CDR3 DNA: TGTGCCAGTAGACCAACCACAGGGCCCTACGAGCAGTACTTC.